The subject of this entry is one TCR beta chain. How the authors handled the data: Amplification with reference gene primers provided the estimates of nucleated cell counts. Sequenced by immunoSEQ multiplex PCR; TCRdb stores in-frame clones only, minus some. The V and J calls and clone size were taken over from that table, and D and trimming were inferred from the DNA. The repertoire holds a few hundred thousand clones, with under 90% as singletons. V lost 5 bases, J lost 0 bases, and 13 bases lay in between. Germline assignment: CDR1 SQVTM and CDR2 ANQGSEA. The CDR3 length is 14 residues. This sample is drawn from a study of blood T cell repertoires in COVID-19. On the study more broadly: COVID-19 samples from acute and convalescent phases originated in the United States, Italy and Spain. From T cells, B-cell-depleted T cells, or PBMCs came the material, which was cDNA or gDNA.

The specimen was peripheral blood. The TCR sequence derives from a middle-aged woman who had recovered from COVID-19. The rearrangement uses TRBV29-1 and TRBJ1-1, with D perhaps TRBD1 (5 bases). CDR3 loop: CSVIVQELNTEAFF. The CDR3 nucleotides are TGCAGCGTTATTGTACAGGAGCTGAACACTGAAGCTTTCTTT.